This T cell receptor beta chain was observed in a study of cytomegalovirus exposure and HLA in healthy donors. Across the whole study: According to later analysis, the same platform produced the 120 validation and several hundred first-cohort repertoires. Study-wide findings and caveats: Investigators reported around 150 TCR beta chains as tied to cytomegalovirus. Usually a TCR sequence was rare, but some public TCRs were found in many donors.

It was the approximately 130-subject validation cohort, separate from the roughly 700-subject first cohort, to which the donors belonged. The CDR3 has 12 residues. Trimming left V 11 bases short and J 4 bases short, with 15 bases between. Germline V gene lookup returns CDR1 MNHNS and CDR2 SASEGT. Only in-frame clones appear in the TCRdb table, and some are missing; sequencing was by immunoSEQ multiplex PCR. The table has roughly 330,000 clones, 75% to 90% seen once; the top ten hold approximately 1.1%. A single count supports this clone. Its target is not known. J is TRBJ2-7 and V is TRBV6-1; maybe TRBD2 (5 bases). This sequence originates from a woman younger than 45 in good health and CMV-seropositive. Sequencing was done on a sample of PBMCs. Written as DNA, the CDR3 is TGTGCCGGAGGTTCTGAGGGATACGAGCAGTACTTC. Translation: CAGGSEGYEQYF.